The 4 T cell receptor beta chains given below trace back to one sample, sequenced in a study of identical twins. Each CDR3 protein is one row after TCRdb ran MiXCR on the 5' RACE reads. The repertoire holds fewer than 900,000 distinct CDR3 sequences, with about 18% as singletons. This sample also belongs to another study, concerning T cells expressing NK-cell markers.

Material for sequencing was PBMCs. All receptors derive from a woman younger than 30 in good health.

The CDR3 bases are TGTGCCATCGGCGACCCGCAGTATTTT. Translation: CAIGDPQYF. This chain uses TRBV10-3 with TRBJ2-3; no definite D call. CDR1 ENHRY and CDR2 SYGVKD come from the germline V gene. This CDR3 comprises 9 residues. Trimming shortened V by 8 bases and J by 10 bases, and 7 bases separated the two germline ends.

This chain joins TRBV10-3 and TRBJ2-1; 8 bases map to TRBD2. The trim removed 6 bases at V and 2 bases at J, leaving 3 bases unmatched. The length of the CDR3 is 14 residues. The germline V gene has CDR1 ENHRY and CDR2 SYGVKD. Here the CDR3 reads CAISQGLAYNEQFF. As DNA, the CDR3 is TGTGCCATCAGCCAGGGACTAGCCTACAATGAGCAGTTCTTC.

The V call is TRBV10-3, the J call TRBJ2-1; the match to TRBD2 covers 16 bases. This CDR3 region has 17 residues. The V segment lost 4 bases and the J segment 3 bases; nucleotides outside the gene matches: 3. Germline-derived CDR1 and CDR2 are ENHRY and SYGVKD. In nucleotides, the CDR3 is TGTGCCATCAGTGCCGGGACTAGCGGGGGGGGCTACAATGAGCAGTTCTTC. Translation: CAISAGTSGGGYNEQFF.

This clonotype was observed a few times. The chain joins TRBV5-6 to TRBJ1-5; 9 nucleotides align to TRBD1. The CDR3 runs to 15 residues. Germline lookup yields CDR1 SGHDT and CDR2 YYEEEE. The V segment lost 4 bases and the J segment 5 bases; nucleotides outside the gene matches: 7. CDR3 residues: CASSTTGGADQPQHF. CDR3 nucleotide sequence: TGTGCCAGCAGCACCACAGGGGGCGCGGATCAGCCCCAGCATTTT.